Each of the 26 T cell receptor beta chains below was sequenced from the same sample in a study of T cells in Graves' hyperthyroidism and ophthalmopathy. There were TCR beta CDR3 regions amplified from RNA transcripts. With the HTBI primer set, the TCR CDR3 went through a first round of RT-PCR. Using its own MiXCR run on the multiplex PCR reads, TCRdb lists one record per CDR3 protein. The data contain roughly 400,000 distinct CDR3 sequences, about a sixth of them seen just once; the ten biggest clones take up 28%. The sequenced sample consisted of blood. These receptors came from a woman younger than 30 with Graves' hyperthyroidism that later progressed to Graves' ophthalmopathy.

V is TRBV20-1 and J is TRBJ2-7; weak D call: TRBD1 (6 bases). Trimming pared 1 base from V and 3 bases from J, leaving 16 bases between. Germline V gives CDR1 DFQATT, CDR2 SNEGSKA (reference sequence). This CDR3 spans 15 amino acids. CDR3 sequence: CSARAAGTPNYEQYF. In DNA, the CDR3 is TGCAGTGCTAGAGCTGCCGGGACACCCAACTACGAGCAGTACTTC.

This clonotype was picked up many times. This chain joins TRBV7-9 and TRBJ2-1, with 11 positions matching TRBD2. J lost 1 base, V lost 5 bases, and 4 bases had no gene match. The CDR3 contains 16 residues. CDR1 SEHNR and CDR2 FQNEAQ come from the germline V gene (reference sequence). The CDR3: CASSPIAGGSYNEQFF. The CDR3 DNA reads TGTGCCAGCAGCCCGATAGCGGGAGGGTCCTACAATGAGCAGTTCTTC.

This clonotype has a count of ten or more. The gene calls are TRBV20-1 and TRBJ2-1; the D call may be TRBD1 or TRBD2 (5 bases each). The CDR3 is 16 residues long. The V end lost 6 bases, the J end lost 2 bases, and 20 bases lay between the germline ends. Germline V gene data show CDR1 as DFQATT and CDR2 as SNEGSKA (reference sequence). CDR3: CSARQGASWTYNEQFF. The CDR3 DNA reads as TGCAGTGCCCGTCAGGGAGCTAGTTGGACCTACAATGAGCAGTTCTTC.

This rearrangement joins TRBV28 to TRBJ1-3, with 8 bases aligning to TRBD1. Germline V gene lookup returns CDR1 MDHEN and CDR2 SYDVKM. There are 12 residues in the CDR3. The ends lost 9 bases at V and 8 bases at J; junction bases unmatched: 6. The chain's CDR3 is CASGQGWDTIYF. The CDR3 nucleotides are TGTGCCAGTGGACAGGGTTGGGACACCATATATTTT.

This clonotype came up a few times. V is TRBV19 and J is TRBJ1-1; D gene ambiguous. Germline V gene sequence: CDR1 LNHDA, CDR2 SQIVND (reference sequence). The CDR3 runs 14 residues. The V and J ends lost 3 bases and 1 base respectively, with 9 bases between them. DNA of the CDR3: TGTGCCAGTAGTATGAAGGGCCAGAACACTGAAGCTTTCTTT. It codes for CASSMKGQNTEAFF.

The chain has TRBV4-3 and TRBJ2-1, with a tentative D call TRBD1 (6 bases). CDR3 length: 15 residues. Germline CDR1 and CDR2: LGHNA and YSLEER. V was shortened by 0 bases and J by 7 bases, with 13 bases between the two germline ends. The CDR3 reads CASSQEQGRVNEQFF. In DNA, the CDR3 is TGCGCCAGCAGCCAAGAACAGGGCCGGGTAAATGAGCAGTTCTTC.

This clonotype was recorded at least ten times. The rearrangement links TRBV2 to TRBJ2-7; 12 bases map to TRBD1. Trimming took 10 bases from V and 9 from J; bases not matched to a gene: 16. The CDR3 runs 15 residues. The germline V gene has CDR1 SNHLY and CDR2 FYNNEI. Here the CDR3 reads CANLGPGTGGVGQYF. The CDR3, as DNA: TGTGCCAATTTGGGTCCCGGGACAGGGGGCGTTGGGCAGTACTTC.

The CDR3 reads CASSQDPSPAYEQYF. The CDR3 DNA reads TGCGCCAGCAGCCAAGACCCGTCCCCTGCCTACGAGCAGTACTTC. V gene TRBV4-1 combines with J gene TRBJ2-7; D is unresolved. CDR3 length: 15 residues. The germline V gene has CDR1 MGHRA and CDR2 YSYEKL. Trimming took off 0 bases at V and 2 bases at J, with 11 bases between the two ends.

This clonotype was counted ten times or more. This chain links TRBV18 with TRBJ2-5; unclear D gene. Germline CDR1 and CDR2: KGHSH and LQKENI. The CDR3 has 12 amino acids. Trimming cost V 3 bases and J 3 bases, with 5 bases left between them. The CDR3 coding sequence is TGTGCCAGCTCACCTCAAGAAGAGACCCAGTACTTC. Translation: CASSPQEETQYF.

V is TRBV5-1 and J is TRBJ2-5; 8 nucleotides align to TRBD1. Germline assignment: CDR1 SGHRS and CDR2 YFSETQ. CDR3 length: 14 residues. V lost 4 bases and J lost 1; bases outside the gene matches: 3. This CDR3 is CASSPGTGQETQYF. The CDR3 bases are TGCGCCAGCAGCCCCGGGACAGGCCAAGAGACCCAGTACTTC. The variable domain in full, with the rest retrieved from reference TRBV5-1 and TRBJ2-5, is KAGVTQTPRYLIKTRGQQVTLSCSPISGHRSVSWYQQTPGQGLQFLFEYFSETQRNKGNFPGRFSGRQFSNSRSEMNVSTLELGDSALYLCASSPGTGQETQYFGPGTRLLVL.

Concerning this clonotype itself: A clone one base away is much larger, so this may be a read error. The chain joins TRBV3-1 to TRBJ2-7; 8 bases map to TRBD1. The CDR3 extends over 12 amino acids. Germline CDR1 reads LGHDT; CDR2 reads YNNKEL (reference sequence). CDR3 in DNA: TGTGCCAGCAGCCGCTCAGGGGGCGAGCGGTACTTC. Protein: CASSRSGGERYF.

This chain joins TRBV29-1 and TRBJ1-1; D gene uncertain. CDR1 and CDR2 from the germline V gene are SQVTM and ANQGSEA. Trimming took off 7 bases at V and 3 bases at J, with 18 bases between the two ends. This CDR3 region has 14 residues. DNA of the CDR3: TGCAGCGCCTTGGACGGAAGGAGGTACACTGAAGCTTTCTTT. Its translation is CSALDGRRYTEAFF.

This clonotype was observed many times. This sequence joins TRBV28 and TRBJ2-7; unclear D gene. CDR1 MDHEN and CDR2 SYDVKM come from the germline V gene. CDR3 size: 14 residues. Trimming cost V 3 bases and J 0 bases, with 9 bases left between them. The CDR3 sequence: CASSFGRYSYEQYF. In DNA, the CDR3 is TGTGCCAGCAGTTTTGGGCGGTACTCCTACGAGCAGTACTTC.

The chain links TRBV9 to TRBJ2-5; 13 nucleotides match TRBD2. CDR3 length: 17 residues. V shed 0 bases and J 5 bases; nucleotides not matched to a gene: 7. Per germline, CDR1 SGDLS and CDR2 YYNGEE. CDR3 region: CASSVVGLAGVVETQYF. The DNA of the CDR3 is TGTGCCAGCAGCGTAGTAGGACTAGCGGGAGTAGTGGAGACCCAGTACTTC.

There are a few counts of this clonotype. V gene TRBV30 combines with J gene TRBJ2-1; D may be TRBD1 or TRBD2 (6 bases each). Trimming left V 3 bases short and J 6 bases short, with 12 bases between. The length of the CDR3 is 13 residues. Per germline, CDR1 GTSNPN and CDR2 SVGIG (reference sequence). In DNA, the CDR3 is TGTGCCTGGAGCTCCGGAGGGGGCAATGAGCAGTTCTTC. Translation gives CAWSSGGGNEQFF.

About this clonotype: A much bigger clone sits one base away, suggesting this may be a read error. Given the absence of the conserved phenylalanine or tryptophan at the CDR3 end, a read error is likely. J is TRBJ2-7 and V is TRBV10-3; 10 nucleotides match TRBD1. Germline CDR1 reads ENHRY; CDR2 reads SYGVKD. The CDR3 length is 15 residues. V trimming: 8 bases; J trimming: 0 bases; junction bases outside the gene matches: 7. The CDR3 bases are TGTGCCATCGGTACCGGGACAGGGGTCTCCTACGAGCAGTACCTC. Its translation: CAIGTGTGVSYEQYL.

The CDR3 region is CASSSEQGAYNEQFF. CDR3 bases: TGTGCCAGCAGCTCAGAACAGGGGGCCTACAATGAGCAGTTCTTC. This chain uses TRBV7-9 with TRBJ2-1; 8 positions agree with TRBD1. The germline V gene has CDR1 SEHNR and CDR2 FQNEAQ (reference sequence). The V and J ends lost 4 bases and 2 bases, in that order; junction bases with no gene match: 4. The CDR3 has 15 residues.

This clonotype was seen at least ten times. The chain is built from TRBV28 and TRBJ2-7, with TRBD2 matching 13 bases. V lost 4 bases to trimming and J lost 5 bases; unmatched junction nucleotides: 5. Germline CDR1 and CDR2: MDHEN and SYDVKM. The CDR3 consists of 15 residues. The CDR3, as DNA: TGTGCCAGCAGTTACACGGGACTAGCGGGAAACGAGCAGTACTTC. The encoded protein is CASSYTGLAGNEQYF.

This clonotype came up many times. The rearrangement uses TRBV27 and TRBJ2-1, with TRBD1 matching 9 bases. V dropped 6 bases and J dropped 3; count of bases not matched to a gene: 6. Germline assignment: CDR1 MNHEY and CDR2 SMNVEV (reference sequence). This CDR3 contains 15 residues. The CDR3, as DNA: TGTGCCAGCAGAGCCGGGACAGGGAACTACAATGAGCAGTTCTTC. Protein sequence: CASRAGTGNYNEQFF.

This clonotype was recorded at least ten times. V gene TRBV28 combines with J gene TRBJ1-3; TRBD1 matches at 7 bases. Germline CDR1 and CDR2: MDHEN and SYDVKM. V shed 6 bases and J 0 bases; nucleotides not matched to a gene: 5. This CDR3 contains 15 residues. CDR3 sequence: CASSPTGLSGNTIYF. The CDR3, as DNA: TGTGCCAGCAGCCCGACAGGGCTCTCTGGAAACACCATATATTTT. The variable domain in full, with the rest retrieved from reference TRBV28 and TRBJ1-3, is DVKVTQSSRYLVKRTGEKVFLECVQDMDHENMFWYRQDPGLGLRLIYFSYDVKMKEKGDIPEGYSVSREKKERFSLILESASTNQTSMYLCASSPTGLSGNTIYFGEGSWLTVV.

This clonotype was counted ten times or more. This chain links TRBV28 with TRBJ2-3; D might be TRBD2 (6 bases). CDR3 size: 17 residues. CDR1 is MDHEN and CDR2 is SYDVKM in the germline V gene. Trimming removed 4 bases at V and 0 bases at J, with 17 bases between. CDR3 loop: CASSSLGRSGSTDTQYF. The CDR3 DNA sequence: TGTGCCAGCAGTTCCCTCGGGCGGAGCGGGAGCACAGATACGCAGTATTTT.

On this clonotype itself: Lacking the conserved final phenylalanine or tryptophan, this CDR3 likely reflects a read error. V and J are TRBV9 and TRBJ2-1, with 11 bases fitting TRBD2. Unmatched junction bases numbered 6, after V lost 2 bases and J lost 5 bases. The germline V gene encodes CDR1 SGDLS and CDR2 YYNGEE. CDR3 length: 16 residues. CDR3 loop: CASSVQLAGVNNEQFL. The CDR3 bases are TGTGCCAGCAGCGTCCAACTAGCGGGAGTTAACAATGAGCAGTTCCTC.

This clonotype was seen more than once but under ten times. The chain combines TRBV6-2 or TRBV6-3 with TRBJ1-2; TRBD1 might be the D (6 bases). Germline V gene data show CDR1 as MNHEY and CDR2 as SVGEGT. This CDR3 spans 13 amino acids. V lost 7 bases and J 3 bases, leaving 12 bases between the germline ends. DNA of the CDR3: TGTGCCAGCAAACCGGGGGCATACTATGGCTACACCTTC. Its protein is CASKPGAYYGYTF.

The chain employs TRBV7-9 and TRBJ2-1; D call uncertain. The germline V gene has CDR1 SEHNR and CDR2 FQNEAQ (reference sequence). V dropped 5 bases and J dropped 9 bases, with 11 bases sitting between them. The CDR3 runs 12 residues. This CDR3 reads CASSGTTTEQFF. The CDR3 coding sequence is TGTGCCAGCAGCGGTACGACAACTGAGCAGTTCTTC.

In regard to this clonotype: A read error is possible here, since a much larger clone lies one base away. The conserved final phenylalanine or tryptophan is absent from the CDR3, which likely points to a read error. V gene TRBV28 combines with J gene TRBJ2-2; D remains ambiguous. The V end was cut by 8 bases, the J end by 1 base, with 5 bases between. The CDR3 spans 12 residues. Germline CDR1 reads MDHEN; CDR2 reads SYDVKM. CDR3 region: CASRENTGELFS. The CDR3 coding sequence is TGTGCCAGCCGTGAGAACACCGGGGAGCTGTTTTCT.

In its sample, this clonotype was seen once. The V and J genes are TRBV6-9 and TRBJ2-7, with D maybe TRBD1 (6 bases). CDR1 MNHGY and CDR2 SVAAGI come from the germline V gene. Trimming left V 4 bases short and J 6 bases short, with 16 bases between. The CDR3 has 14 residues. The CDR3 DNA is TGTGCCAGCAGTTCCCTGGGAACAGGGTCCGAGCAGTACTTC. Translation: CASSSLGTGSEQYF.